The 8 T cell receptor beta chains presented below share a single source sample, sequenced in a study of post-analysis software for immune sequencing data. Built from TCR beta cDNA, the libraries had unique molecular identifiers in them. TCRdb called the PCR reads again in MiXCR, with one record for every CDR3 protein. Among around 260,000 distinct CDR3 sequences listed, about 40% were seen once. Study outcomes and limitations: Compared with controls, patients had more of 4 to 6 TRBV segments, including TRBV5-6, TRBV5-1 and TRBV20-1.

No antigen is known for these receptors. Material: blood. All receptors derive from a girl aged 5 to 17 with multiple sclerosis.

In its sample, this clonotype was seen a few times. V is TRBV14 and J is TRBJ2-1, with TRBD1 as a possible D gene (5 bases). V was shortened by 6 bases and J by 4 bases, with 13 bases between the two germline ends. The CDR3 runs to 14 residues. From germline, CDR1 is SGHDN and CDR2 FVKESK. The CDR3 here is CASSQQGLYNEQFF. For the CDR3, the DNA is TGTGCCAGCAGTCAGCAGGGTTTGTACAATGAGCAGTTCTTC.

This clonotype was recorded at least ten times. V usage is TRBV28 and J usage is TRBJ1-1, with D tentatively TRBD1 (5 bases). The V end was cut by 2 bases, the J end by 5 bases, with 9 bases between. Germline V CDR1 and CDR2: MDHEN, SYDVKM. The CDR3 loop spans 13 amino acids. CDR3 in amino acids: CASSLRGRTEAFF. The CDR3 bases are TGTGCCAGCAGTTTACGGGGGAGGACTGAAGCTTTCTTT.

In DNA form, the CDR3 reads TGTGCCAGCAGTTACACCGGCCATCCCGGCACCGGGGAGCTGTTTTTT. Its translation is CASSYTGHPGTGELFF. The chain couples TRBV6-5 to TRBJ2-2; D gene ambiguous. Trimming removed 2 bases at V and 4 bases at J, with 14 bases between. CDR3 length: 16 residues. CDR1 and CDR2 (germline): MNHEY, SVGAGI.

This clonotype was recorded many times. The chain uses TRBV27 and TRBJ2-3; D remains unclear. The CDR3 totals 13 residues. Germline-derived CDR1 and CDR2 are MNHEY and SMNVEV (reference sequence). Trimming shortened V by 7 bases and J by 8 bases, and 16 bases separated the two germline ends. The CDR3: CASTDPGRTTQYF. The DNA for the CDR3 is TGTGCCAGCACCGATCCCGGAAGGACTACGCAGTATTTT.

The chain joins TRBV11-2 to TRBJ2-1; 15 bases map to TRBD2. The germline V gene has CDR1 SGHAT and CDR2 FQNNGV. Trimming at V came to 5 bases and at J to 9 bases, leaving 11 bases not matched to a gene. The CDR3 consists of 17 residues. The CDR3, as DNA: TGTGCCAGCAGCCCCCACATCCAGGGACTAGCGGGGGGTGAGCAGTTCTTC. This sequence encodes CASSPHIQGLAGGEQFF. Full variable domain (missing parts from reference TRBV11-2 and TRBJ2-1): EAGVAQSPRYKIIEKRQSVAFWCNPISGHATLYWYQQILGQGPKLLIQFQNNGVVDDSQLPKDRFSAERLKGVDSTLKIQPAKLEDSAVYLCASSPHIQGLAGGEQFFGPGTRLTVL.

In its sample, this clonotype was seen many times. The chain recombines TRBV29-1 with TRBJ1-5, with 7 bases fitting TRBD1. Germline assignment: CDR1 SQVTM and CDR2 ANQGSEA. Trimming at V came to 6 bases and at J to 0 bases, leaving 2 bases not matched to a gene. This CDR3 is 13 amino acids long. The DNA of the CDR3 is TGCAGCGTCAGGGGGAATAGCAATCAGCCCCAGCATTTT. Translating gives CSVRGNSNQPQHF.

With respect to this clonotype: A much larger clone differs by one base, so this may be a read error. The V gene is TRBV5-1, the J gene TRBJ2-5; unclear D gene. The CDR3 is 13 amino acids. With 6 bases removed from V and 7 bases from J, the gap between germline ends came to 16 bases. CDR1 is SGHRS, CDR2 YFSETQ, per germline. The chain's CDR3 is CASNRGTVGTQYF. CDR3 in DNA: TGCGCCAGCAATCGAGGAACCGTCGGGACCCAGTACTTC.

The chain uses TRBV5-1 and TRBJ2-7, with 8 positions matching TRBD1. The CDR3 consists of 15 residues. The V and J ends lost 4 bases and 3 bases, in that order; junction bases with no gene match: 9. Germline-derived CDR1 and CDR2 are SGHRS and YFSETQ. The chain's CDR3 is CASSGIGTGGYEQYF. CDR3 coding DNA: TGCGCCAGCAGCGGCATAGGGACAGGCGGCTACGAGCAGTACTTC.